This TCR beta chain derives from a study of Graves' ophthalmopathy and Graves' hyperthyroidism. Certain patients were not enrolled. These were patients with other autoimmune diseases, uncontrolled infections, pregnancy or lactation. PBMCs came from 7.5 to 10 ml of fresh peripheral blood. Study-level results: Blood also held most thyroid clonotypes expanded above 0.001 frequency. Ophthalmopathy cases were distinguished from stable hyperthyroidism by a 13-signature model, reaching approximately 87% sensitivity and 81.08% specificity.

This clonotype was seen at least ten times. Its target is not known. Transcripts of RNA were the source for amplifying TCR beta CDR3 regions. HTBI primers served in a first-round RT-PCR, which a second-round multiplex PCR followed. TCRdb re-analysed the multiplex PCR reads in MiXCR, keeping a single row per CDR3 protein. The table lists some 400,000 distinct CDR3 sequences, approximately 20% of them singletons. CDR1 SGHTA and CDR2 FQGNSA come from the germline V gene. The CDR3 spans 15 residues. Between the trimmed V and J ends, which lost 5 bases and 0 bases, there was a span of 13 bases. The sequence came from a woman under 30 with Graves' ophthalmopathy. This chain uses TRBV7-2 with TRBJ2-5; D gene uncertain. The sequenced material came from peripheral blood. The DNA for the CDR3 is TGTGCCAGCAGCCCTAAAGGCAGCCACCAAGAGACCCAGTACTTC. Amino acids: CASSPKGSHQETQYF.